The clone carrying this T cell receptor beta chain was observed at least ten times. Its antigen is unknown. These data are taken from a study of response to subunit inactivated influenza vaccine. One entry per CDR3 protein, called by TCRdb with MiXCR from the RT-PCR reads. The data contain 500,000 to 600,000 distinct CDR3 sequences, 13% of them singletons. Findings and limits, study-wide: Authors suggested few new T cells are recruited by each seasonal influenza vaccination.

This CDR3 is built from 14 residues. V gave up 6 bases and J gave up 3 bases; unmatched junction bases: 6. The germline V gene has CDR1 SGHTA and CDR2 FQGNSA. This sequence joins TRBV7-2 and TRBJ2-7; TRBD2 matches 9 bases. The receptor's source is a man between 50 and 59 years old who received an inactivated influenza vaccine. The sample consisted of PBMCs from blood, taken more than 35 days after vaccination. The CDR3 region is CASREREESYEQYF. The CDR3 nucleotides read TGTGCCAGCAGGGAGCGGGAGGAAAGCTACGAGCAGTACTTC.